This T cell receptor beta chain was identified during a study of T cell changes during pregnancy in multiple sclerosis. Assay used: immunoSEQ multiplex PCR; TCRdb lists only in-frame clones, some missing. Of approximately 60,000 clones in the sample, about nine tenths were seen once. In germline, CDR1 is MNHEY, CDR2 SVGAGI. V lost 5 bases, J lost 2 bases, and 6 bases stayed unmatched. CDR3 length: 14 amino acids. Source: peripheral blood, taken in the first trimester of pregnancy. The chain combines TRBV6-5 with TRBJ2-7; 7 bases align to TRBD1. This TCR came from a female donor with multiple sclerosis, enrolled in a pregnancy study. CDR3 sequence reads: CASSTSTGTYEQYF. CDR3 DNA sequence: TGTGCCAGCAGTACCTCGACAGGGACCTACGAGCAGTACTTC.